This T cell receptor (beta chain) was recovered during a study of STAT3 mutations in large granular lymphocyte leukemia. Study context: Canonical activating STAT3 mutations were detected in roughly half of the longitudinally sequenced T-LGLL patients. Study observations and caveats: After therapy, about 35% of the 18 patients switched clonotypes, all new clones STAT3 wild type. In T-cell large granular lymphocyte leukemia, about half of patients showed multiple immunodominant subclonotypes. In several patients, dominant TCR clone burden exceeded STAT3 mutant burden.

On this clone: Antigen: not known.

TCRbeta libraries averaged around 38,000 productive templates per sample. Generated by immunoSEQ multiplex PCR, the TCRdb table keeps only in-frame clones and is missing some. The profile covers roughly 10,000 clones, with 80% to 95% appearing a single time and roughly 64% taken by the ten largest. This sequence was found in a man between 60 and 75 years old with T-cell large granular lymphocyte leukemia. Some clones in this sample may be carry-over from other donors' samples. The sequenced sample was peripheral blood mononuclear cells.

The CDR3 protein is CASSLLWSSSTDTQYF. CDR3 DNA sequence: TGTGCCAGCAGCTTATTGTGGTCGTCTAGCACAGATACGCAGTATTTT. The chain is built from TRBV11-1 and TRBJ2-3; D call uncertain. This CDR3 is built from 16 residues. The V and J ends lost 2 bases and 0 bases respectively, with 12 bases between them. Germline V lookup: CDR1 SGHAT, CDR2 FQDESV (reference sequence).